What follows describes a single T cell receptor beta chain. There is no known antigen for this receptor. No much larger clonotype is one base removed from it; base qualities were not supplied. This specimen belongs to a study of early T cells in non-severe SARS-CoV-2 infection (dated by TCRdb to about 2021). Some background on the complete study: Bulk RNA from unsorted whole blood was used for TCR sequencing, so alpha and beta chains could not be paired.

The library was obtained by 5' RACE. Sequencing was carried out with a NextSeq 500. Unique molecular identifiers were attached to individual cDNA molecules in the TCR library protocol so that sequencing error and PCR bias could be corrected. TCR alpha and beta chains were both sequenced, and the abundances of alpha and beta sequences in each sample were closely correlated with each other. In the original analysis: Decombinator V4 was used to perform V gene, J gene and CDR3 annotation of TCR sequences. Expanded TCRs were defined as changing significantly between any two time points under a Poisson model with p below 0.0001. Abundances of TCRs were expressed as counts per million after normalisation to the total number of TCRs sequenced in each sample. TRAV1-2 paired with TRAJ12, TRAJ20 or TRAJ33 defined MAIT TCRs, while TRAV10 paired with TRAJ18 defined iNKT TCRs. VDJdb, accessed 1 November 2021, was searched for CMV, EBV and SARS-CoV-2 annotated TCRs, excluding TCRs annotated for multiple antigens. TCRdb took the public reads, trimmed them with fastp at Q25, ran MiXCR for clone calling and kept in-frame beta chains. Each record represents a unique CDR3 protein, reported with the most common genes and DNA among its rows. Here the V and J calls rest on TCRdb's processing, not on the authors' analysis. The sample table holds 45,000 or so distinct CDR3 sequences, of which about a quarter were seen once. Of the sample, 3.5% to 5% is held by the ten largest clones.

For this chain, trimming is 1 base at the V end and 3 bases at the J end, and the number of junction bases without a gene match is 2. The CDR3 spans 14 residues, from the cysteine through the phenylalanine. Only the CDR3 DNA is retained, 42 bases long and in frame from the first base. CDR1 and CDR2 were assigned from the germline V gene as SGHDN and FVKESK. Results and caveats for the whole study, not just this receptor: VDJdb matching was skewed toward anti-spike CD8 responses and likely underestimated virus-specific expansions, missing private and CD4 specificities.

The study was a case-control design nested within a healthcare worker cohort in London, UK, with weekly nasopharyngeal swab PCR tests and blood sampling. Healthcare workers were enrolled in the week of the UK lockdown, from 23 to 31 March 2020, and were followed every week for up to 16 weeks. The receptor was isolated from an adult who was a healthcare worker with PCR-confirmed SARS-CoV-2 infection or an uninfected control (not recorded which). The V and J segments used are TRBV14 and TRBJ1-1, and 7 junction bases match TRBD1. This specimen was whole blood, taken at baseline. The DNA reads as follows: TGTGCCAGCAGCCAAGTCAGGGGGGACACTGAAGCTTTCTTT. This encodes CASSQVRGDTEAFF.